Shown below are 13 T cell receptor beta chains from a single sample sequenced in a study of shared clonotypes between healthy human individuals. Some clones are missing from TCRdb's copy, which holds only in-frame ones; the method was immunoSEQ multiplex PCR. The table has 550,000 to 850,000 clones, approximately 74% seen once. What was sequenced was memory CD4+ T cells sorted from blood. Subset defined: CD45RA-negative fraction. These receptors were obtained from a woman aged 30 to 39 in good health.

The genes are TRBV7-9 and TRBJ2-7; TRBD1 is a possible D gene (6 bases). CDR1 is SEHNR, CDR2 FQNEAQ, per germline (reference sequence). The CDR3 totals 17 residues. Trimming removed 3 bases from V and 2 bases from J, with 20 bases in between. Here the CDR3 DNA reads TGTGCCAGCAGCTTTGGCCAGGGGACACCCATGCCCTACGAGCAGTACTTC. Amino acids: CASSFGQGTPMPYEQYF.

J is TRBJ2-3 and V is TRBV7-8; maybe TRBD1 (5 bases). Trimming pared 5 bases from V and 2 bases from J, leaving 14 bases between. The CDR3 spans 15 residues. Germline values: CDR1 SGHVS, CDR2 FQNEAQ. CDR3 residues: CASSPRGFSTDTQYF. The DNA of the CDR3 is TGTGCCAGCAGCCCTAGGGGATTTTCCACAGATACGCAGTATTTT.

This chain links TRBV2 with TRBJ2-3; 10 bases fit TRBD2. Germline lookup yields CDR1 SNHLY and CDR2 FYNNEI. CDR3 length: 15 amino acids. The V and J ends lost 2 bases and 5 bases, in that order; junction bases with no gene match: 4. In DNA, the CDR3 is TGTGCCAGCAGTGAACTAGCGGGAGTGAAAGATACGCAGTATTTT. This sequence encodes CASSELAGVKDTQYF.

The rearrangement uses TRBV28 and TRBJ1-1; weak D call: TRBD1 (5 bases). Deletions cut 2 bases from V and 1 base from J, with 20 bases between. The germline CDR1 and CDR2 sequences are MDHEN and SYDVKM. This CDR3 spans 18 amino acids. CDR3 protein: CASSLGTHYRMGNTEAFF. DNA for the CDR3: TGTGCCAGCAGTTTAGGGACGCACTATCGGATGGGGAACACTGAAGCTTTCTTT. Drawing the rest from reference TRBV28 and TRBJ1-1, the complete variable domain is DVKVTQSSRYLVKRTGEKVFLECVQDMDHENMFWYRQDPGLGLRLIYFSYDVKMKEKGDIPEGYSVSREKKERFSLILESASTNQTSMYLCASSLGTHYRMGNTEAFFGQGTRLTVV.

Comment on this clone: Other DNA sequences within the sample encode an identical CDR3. The CDR3 DNA reads TGTGCCAGCAGCTTTGGACAGGGGACCTACGAGCAGTACTTC. It is translated as CASSFGQGTYEQYF. The chain uses TRBV7-9 and TRBJ2-7; TRBD1 matches at 9 bases. V trimming: 3 bases; J trimming: 2 bases; junction bases outside the gene matches: 2. Germline V gene sequence: CDR1 SEHNR, CDR2 FQNEAQ (reference sequence). The CDR3 covers 14 residues.

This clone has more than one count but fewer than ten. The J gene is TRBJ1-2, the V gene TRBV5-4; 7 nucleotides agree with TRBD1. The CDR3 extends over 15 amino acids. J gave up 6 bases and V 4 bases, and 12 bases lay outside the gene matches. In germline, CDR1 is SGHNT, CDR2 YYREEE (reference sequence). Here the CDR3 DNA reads TGTGCCAGCAGCCCTCTTGGGACAGTTGAAAATGGCTACACCTTC. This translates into CASSPLGTVENGYTF.

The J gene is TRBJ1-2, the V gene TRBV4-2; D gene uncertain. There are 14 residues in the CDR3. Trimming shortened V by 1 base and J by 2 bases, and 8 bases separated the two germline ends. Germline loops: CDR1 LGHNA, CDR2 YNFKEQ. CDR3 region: CASSQGTPNYGYTF. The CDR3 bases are TGTGCCAGCAGCCAAGGAACCCCGAACTATGGCTACACCTTC.

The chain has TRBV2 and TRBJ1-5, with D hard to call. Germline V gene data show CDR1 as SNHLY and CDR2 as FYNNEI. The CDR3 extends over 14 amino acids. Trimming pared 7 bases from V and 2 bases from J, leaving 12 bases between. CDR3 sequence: CASTEKVGNQPQHF. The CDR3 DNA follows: TGTGCCAGCACTGAGAAGGTGGGCAATCAGCCCCAGCATTTT.

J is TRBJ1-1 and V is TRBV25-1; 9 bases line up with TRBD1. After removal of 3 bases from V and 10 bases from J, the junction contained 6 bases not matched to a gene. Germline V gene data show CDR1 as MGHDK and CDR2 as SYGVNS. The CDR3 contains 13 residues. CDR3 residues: CASSEGQGVLAFF. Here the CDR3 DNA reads TGTGCCAGCAGTGAGGGACAGGGCGTGTTAGCTTTCTTT.

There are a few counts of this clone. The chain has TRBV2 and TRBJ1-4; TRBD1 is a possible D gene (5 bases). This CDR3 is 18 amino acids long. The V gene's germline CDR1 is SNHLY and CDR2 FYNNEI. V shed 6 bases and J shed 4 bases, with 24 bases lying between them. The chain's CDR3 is CASRRLGGALGGNEKLFF. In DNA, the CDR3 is TGTGCCAGCAGGAGGTTGGGAGGGGCCCTAGGAGGTAATGAAAAACTGTTTTTT. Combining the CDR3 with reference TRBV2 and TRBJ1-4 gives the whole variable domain EPEVTQTPSHQVTQMGQEVILRCVPISNHLYFYWYRQILGQKVEFLVSFYNNEISEKSEIFDDQFSVERPDGSNFTLKIRSTKLEDSAMYFCASRRLGGALGGNEKLFFGSGTQLSVL.

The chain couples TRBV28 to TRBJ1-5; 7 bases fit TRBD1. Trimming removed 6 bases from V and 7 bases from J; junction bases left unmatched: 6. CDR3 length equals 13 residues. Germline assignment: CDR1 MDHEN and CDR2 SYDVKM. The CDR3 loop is CASRNRGGQPQHF. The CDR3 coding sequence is TGTGCCAGCAGAAACAGGGGAGGCCAGCCCCAGCATTTT.

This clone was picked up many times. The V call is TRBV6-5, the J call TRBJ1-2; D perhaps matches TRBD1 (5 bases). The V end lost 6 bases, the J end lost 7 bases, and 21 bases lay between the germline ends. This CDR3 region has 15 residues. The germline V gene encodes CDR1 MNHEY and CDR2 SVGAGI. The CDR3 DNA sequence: TGTGCCAGCAGGACTCTCAGTGGGGGAAGAAGTGGCTACACCTTC. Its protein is CASRTLSGGRSGYTF.

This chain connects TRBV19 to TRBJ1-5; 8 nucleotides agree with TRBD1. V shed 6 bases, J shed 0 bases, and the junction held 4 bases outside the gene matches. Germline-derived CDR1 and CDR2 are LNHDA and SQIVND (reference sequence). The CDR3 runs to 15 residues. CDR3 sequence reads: CASRRDRNSNQPQHF. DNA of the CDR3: TGTGCCAGTAGAAGGGACAGGAATAGCAATCAGCCCCAGCATTTT. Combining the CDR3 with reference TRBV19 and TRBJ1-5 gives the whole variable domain DGGITQSPKYLFRKEGQNVTLSCEQNLNHDAMYWYRQDPGQGLRLIYYSQIVNDFQKGDIAEGYSVSREKKESFPLTVTSAQKNPTAFYLCASRRDRNSNQPQHFGDGTRLSIL.